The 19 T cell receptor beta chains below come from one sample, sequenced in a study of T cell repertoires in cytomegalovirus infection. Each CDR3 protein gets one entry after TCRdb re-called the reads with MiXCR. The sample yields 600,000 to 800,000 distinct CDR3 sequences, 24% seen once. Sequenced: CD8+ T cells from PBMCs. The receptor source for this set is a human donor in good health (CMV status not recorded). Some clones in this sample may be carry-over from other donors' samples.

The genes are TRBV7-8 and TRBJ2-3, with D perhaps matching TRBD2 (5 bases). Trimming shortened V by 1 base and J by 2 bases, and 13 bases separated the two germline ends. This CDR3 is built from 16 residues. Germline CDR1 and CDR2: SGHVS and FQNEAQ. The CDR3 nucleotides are TGTGCCAGCAGCTTAGGTCTAGCAAGCTTCACAGATACGCAGTATTTT. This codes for CASSLGLASFTDTQYF.

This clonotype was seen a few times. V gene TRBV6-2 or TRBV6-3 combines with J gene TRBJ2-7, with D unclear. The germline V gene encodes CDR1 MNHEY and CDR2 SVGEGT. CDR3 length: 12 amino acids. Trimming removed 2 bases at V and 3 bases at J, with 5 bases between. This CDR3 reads CASSYGLYEQYV. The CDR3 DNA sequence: TGTGCCAGCAGTTACGGGCTCTACGAGCAGTACGTC.

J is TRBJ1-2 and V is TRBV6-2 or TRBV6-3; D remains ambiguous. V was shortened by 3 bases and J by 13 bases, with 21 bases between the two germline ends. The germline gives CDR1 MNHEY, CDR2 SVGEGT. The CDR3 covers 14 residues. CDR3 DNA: TGTGCCAGCAGTTATCACGGTACCCGCTCATTCGGCACCTTC. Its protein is CASSYHGTRSFGTF.

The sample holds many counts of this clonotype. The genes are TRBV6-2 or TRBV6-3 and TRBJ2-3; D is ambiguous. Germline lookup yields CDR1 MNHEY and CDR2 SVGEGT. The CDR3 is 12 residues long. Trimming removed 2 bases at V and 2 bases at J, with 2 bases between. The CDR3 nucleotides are TGTGCCAGCAGTTACCTCACAGATACGCAGTATTTT. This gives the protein CASSYLTDTQYF.

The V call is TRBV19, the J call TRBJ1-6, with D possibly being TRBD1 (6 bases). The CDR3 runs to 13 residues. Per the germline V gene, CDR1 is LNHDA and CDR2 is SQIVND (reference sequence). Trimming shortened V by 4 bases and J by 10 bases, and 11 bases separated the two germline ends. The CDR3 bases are TGTGCCAGTAGTACCGGGACACCCTCACCCCTCCACTTT. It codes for CASSTGTPSPLHF.

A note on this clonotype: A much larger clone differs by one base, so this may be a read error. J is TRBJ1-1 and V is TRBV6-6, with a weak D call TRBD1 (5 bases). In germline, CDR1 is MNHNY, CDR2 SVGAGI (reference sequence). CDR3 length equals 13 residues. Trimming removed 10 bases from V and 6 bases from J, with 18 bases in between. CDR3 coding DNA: TGTGCCAACAGGAGCATTACGAAACCTGAAGCTTTCTTT. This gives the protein CANRSITKPEAFF.

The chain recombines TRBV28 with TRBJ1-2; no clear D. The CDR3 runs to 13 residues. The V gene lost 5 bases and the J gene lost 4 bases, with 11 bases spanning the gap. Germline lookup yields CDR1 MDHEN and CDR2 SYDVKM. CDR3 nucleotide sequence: TGTGCCAGCAGTCCTCCTCCTAGCTATGGCTACACCTTC. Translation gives CASSPPPSYGYTF.

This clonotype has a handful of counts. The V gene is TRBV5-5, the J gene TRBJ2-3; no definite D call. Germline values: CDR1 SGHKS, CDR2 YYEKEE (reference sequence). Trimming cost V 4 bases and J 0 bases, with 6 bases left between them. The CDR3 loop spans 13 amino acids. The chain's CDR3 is CASSVRSTDTQYF. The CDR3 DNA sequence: TGTGCCAGCAGCGTTCGTAGCACAGATACGCAGTATTTT.

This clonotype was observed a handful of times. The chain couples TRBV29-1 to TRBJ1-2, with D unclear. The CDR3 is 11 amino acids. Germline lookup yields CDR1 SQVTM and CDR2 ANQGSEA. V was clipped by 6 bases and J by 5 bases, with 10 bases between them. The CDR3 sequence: CSVALRYGYTF. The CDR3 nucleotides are TGCAGCGTCGCACTTCGGTATGGCTACACCTTC.

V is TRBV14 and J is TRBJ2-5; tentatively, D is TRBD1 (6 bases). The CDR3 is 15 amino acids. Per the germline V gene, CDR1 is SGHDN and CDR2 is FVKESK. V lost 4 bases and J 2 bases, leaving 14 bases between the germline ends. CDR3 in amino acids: CASSPRTDFQETQYF. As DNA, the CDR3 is TGTGCCAGCAGCCCGCGGACAGATTTTCAAGAGACCCAGTACTTC. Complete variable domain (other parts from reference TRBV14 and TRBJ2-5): EAGVTQFPSHSVIEKGQTVTLRCDPISGHDNLYWYRRVMGKEIKFLLHFVKESKQDESGMPNNRFLAERTGGTYSTLKVQPAELEDSGVYFCASSPRTDFQETQYFGPGTRLLVL.

The CDR3 is CASSTSAGGPSDTQYF. CDR3 bases: TGTGCCAGCAGCACCTCCGCGGGGGGGCCTTCAGATACGCAGTATTTT. The rearrangement joins TRBV6-6 to TRBJ2-3; 9 nucleotides align to TRBD2. Germline V lookup: CDR1 MNHNY, CDR2 SVGAGI (reference sequence). The CDR3 has 16 amino acids. Trimming took 6 bases from V and 4 from J; bases not matched to a gene: 11.

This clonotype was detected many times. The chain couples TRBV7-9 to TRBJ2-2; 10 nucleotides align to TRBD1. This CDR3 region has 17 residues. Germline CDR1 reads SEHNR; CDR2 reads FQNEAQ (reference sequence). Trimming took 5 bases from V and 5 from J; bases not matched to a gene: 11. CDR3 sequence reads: CASSANSGQGLTGELFF. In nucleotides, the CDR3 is TGTGCCAGCAGCGCCAACTCGGGACAGGGGCTTACCGGGGAGCTGTTTTTT.

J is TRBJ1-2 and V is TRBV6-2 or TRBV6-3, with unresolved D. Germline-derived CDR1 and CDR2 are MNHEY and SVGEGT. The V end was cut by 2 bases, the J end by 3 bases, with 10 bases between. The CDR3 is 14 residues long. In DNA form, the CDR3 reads TGTGCCAGCAGTTACGGGGTTACGGACTATGGCTACACCTTC. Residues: CASSYGVTDYGYTF.

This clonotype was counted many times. For the CDR3, the DNA is TGTGCCAGCAGCTTAAACAGGGGGCAGGAGACCCAGTACTTC. It codes for CASSLNRGQETQYF. The chain employs TRBV7-2 and TRBJ2-5, with 9 bases aligning to TRBD1. The CDR3 sequence is 14 residues long. V shed 2 bases and J 5 bases; nucleotides not matched to a gene: 3. CDR1 and CDR2 from the germline V gene are SGHTA and FQGNSA.

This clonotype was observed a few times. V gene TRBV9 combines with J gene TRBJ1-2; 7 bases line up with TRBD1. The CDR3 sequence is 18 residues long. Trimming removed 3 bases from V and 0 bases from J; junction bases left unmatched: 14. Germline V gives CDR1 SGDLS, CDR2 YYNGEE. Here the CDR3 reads CASSGSTGKRGPNYGYTF. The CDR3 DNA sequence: TGTGCCAGCAGCGGTTCGACAGGGAAAAGGGGTCCTAACTATGGCTACACCTTC.

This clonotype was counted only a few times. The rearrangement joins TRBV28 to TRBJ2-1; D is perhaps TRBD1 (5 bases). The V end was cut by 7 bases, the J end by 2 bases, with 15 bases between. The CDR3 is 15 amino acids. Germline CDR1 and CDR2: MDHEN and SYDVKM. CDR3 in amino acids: CASKFRAGAYNEQFF. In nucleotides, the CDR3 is TGTGCCAGCAAATTCAGGGCTGGAGCCTACAATGAGCAGTTCTTC.

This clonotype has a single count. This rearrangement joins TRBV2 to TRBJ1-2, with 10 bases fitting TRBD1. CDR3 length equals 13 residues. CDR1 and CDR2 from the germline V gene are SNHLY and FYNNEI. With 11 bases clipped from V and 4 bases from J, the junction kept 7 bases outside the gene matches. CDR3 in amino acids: CAFPGQGFYGYTF. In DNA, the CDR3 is TGTGCCTTTCCGGGACAGGGGTTCTATGGCTACACCTTC.

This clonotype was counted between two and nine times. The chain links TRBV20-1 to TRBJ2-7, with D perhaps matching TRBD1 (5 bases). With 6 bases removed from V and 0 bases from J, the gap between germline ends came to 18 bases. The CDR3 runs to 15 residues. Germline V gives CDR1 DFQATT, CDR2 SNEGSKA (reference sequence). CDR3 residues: CSAEEVNRNSYEQYF. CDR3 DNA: TGCAGTGCGGAAGAGGTGAACAGGAACTCCTACGAGCAGTACTTC.

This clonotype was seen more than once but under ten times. The CDR3 region is CSVEDDGAYEQYF. The CDR3 DNA sequence: TGCAGCGTTGAAGACGACGGAGCCTACGAGCAGTACTTC. The V call is TRBV29-1, the J call TRBJ2-7, with unresolved D. Trimming removed 0 bases from V and 2 bases from J, with 8 bases in between. Germline-derived CDR1 and CDR2 are SQVTM and ANQGSEA. The CDR3 is made up of 13 amino acids.